These T cell receptor beta chains were read from a single sample in a study of siplizumab effects on memory and regulatory T cells. This table comes from immunoSEQ multiplex PCR, and its TCRdb copy is limited to in-frame clones, with some not included. This table holds about 50,000 clones, roughly 90% found once. Sequencing input: naive CD8+ T cells sorted from blood. All receptors come from a human donor in good health. The CDR3 runs from the conserved cysteine through the conserved F or W. A D gene is named only where the DNA matches it firmly. Some rows have no size entry. The others give once, few or many, or a class for an expanded clone.

NA	16	TRBV4-1	NA	TRBJ2-1	TGCGCCAGCACCTTAGGGTCGGGCGTTACCTACAATGAGCAGTTCTTC	CASTLGSGVTYNEQFF
NA	14	TRBV7-3	NA	TRBJ2-3	TGTGCCAGCAGCCGTGGCTCCGGGGCAGATACGCAGTATTTT	CASSRGSGADTQYF
NA	14	TRBV27	NA	TRBJ1-5	TGTGCCAGCAGTTTATCGGGGGGTACGGGGCCCCAGCATTTT	CASSLSGGTGPQHF
NA	13	TRBV27	once	TRBJ2-7	TGTGCCAGTAGGGACCGCCTCTCCTACGAGCAGTACTTC	CASRDRLSYEQYF
NA	12	TRBV7-6	once	TRBJ2-5	TGTGCCAGCAGCTTGGGGAGGGAGACCCAGTACTTC	CASSLGRETQYF
TRBD1	14	TRBV19	NA	TRBJ1-2	TGTGCCTCAGCGGACAGGGGGCGCGTTTATGGCTACACCTTC	CASADRGRVYGYTF
NA	12	TRBV7-6	few	TRBJ2-7	TGTGCCAGCAGCTTACGGACGGGAACGGGGTACTTC	CASSLRTGTGYF
NA	12	TRBV25-1	NA	TRBJ1-6	TGTGCCAGCAGTGATGAAGGCTCACCCCTCCACTTT	CASSDEGSPLHF
NA	14	TRBV7-9	NA	TRBJ1-5	TGTGCCAGCAGTGGGGACGGGGCGAATCAGCCCCAGCATTTT	CASSGDGANQPQHF
NA	12	TRBV29-1	NA	TRBJ1-2	TGCAGCGTTGAAGGGCAGGAAGTTGGCTACACCTTC	CSVEGQEVGYTF
NA	17	TRBV23-1	NA	TRBJ2-3	TGCGCCAGCACCCTGGGACTCCGTGAGATAGCCACAGATACGCAGTATTTT	CASTLGLREIATDTQYF
TRBD1	15	TRBV5-1	NA	TRBJ1-1	TGCGCCAGCAGCTTTCCGGGACAGGGGGTCTCTGAAGCTTTCTTT	CASSFPGQGVSEAFF
NA	14	TRBV6-1	NA	TRBJ2-7	TGTGCCAGCAGTGAGTGGCAGAACTTCTACGAGCAGTACTTC	CASSEWQNFYEQYF
NA	16	TRBV4-1	NA	TRBJ1-5	TGCGCCAGCAGCCAAGGTTTTGTGGACAGCGGACAGCCCCAGCATTTT	CASSQGFVDSGQPQHF
TRBD1	19	TRBV4-1	NA	TRBJ1-1	TGCGCCAGCAGCCACTCATTTTCGGGACAGGGGGCAATGAACACTGAAGCTTTCTTT	CASSHSFSGQGAMNTEAFF
NA	12	TRBV6-6	few	TRBJ2-7	TGTGCCTCCGGAGGAAGCTCCTACGAGCAGTACTTC	CASGGSSYEQYF
NA	13	TRBV11-2	NA	TRBJ1-1	TGTGCCAGCAGATTAGGCCAGAACACTGAAGCTTTCTTT	CASRLGQNTEAFF
NA	14	TRBV28	NA	TRBJ1-1	TGTGCCAGCAGTTGGACAGTCTCTGACACTGAAGCTTTCTTT	CASSWTVSDTEAFF
TRBD2	16	TRBV9	NA	TRBJ2-3	TGTGCCAGCAGCCTCCGGACTAGCGGGAGTATTGATACGCAGTATTTT	CASSLRTSGSIDTQYF
NA	16	TRBV9	few	TRBJ2-7	TGTGCCAGCAGCGCGGCCGGGGATCTGGGAAACTACGAGCAGTACTTC	CASSAAGDLGNYEQYF
NA	15	TRBV11-2	NA	TRBJ1-2	TGTGCCAGCAGCTTATTAGGGCCCTCTAACTATGGCTACACCTTC	CASSLLGPSNYGYTF
TRBD1	15	TRBV10-3	NA	TRBJ2-3	TGTGCCATCAGTCGGGACAGGGATTCTCCAGATACGCAGTATTTT	CAISRDRDSPDTQYF
TRBD1	13	TRBV6-5	NA	TRBJ2-7	TGTGCCAGCAGGGAGACAGGGTTGCGGGAGCAGTACTTC	CASRETGLREQYF
NA	12	TRBV29-1	once	TRBJ2-7	TGCAGCGTTGAAACCCGCTCCTACGAGCAGTACTTC	CSVETRSYEQYF
TRBD1	15	TRBV27	NA	TRBJ2-3	TGTGCCAGCGGGGGGACAGGGTCTTTTACAGATACGCAGTATTTT	CASGGTGSFTDTQYF
NA	17	TRBV10-3	NA	TRBJ1-3	TGTGCCATCAGTGAAGTCGAAGGTGCCCCGGCTGGAAACACCATATATTTT	CAISEVEGAPAGNTIYF
NA	15	TRBV27	NA	TRBJ2-6	TGTGCCAGCAGTTTCTTCGTACCTGGGGCCAACGTCCTGACTTTC	CASSFFVPGANVLTF
NA	13	TRBV4-1	NA	TRBJ1-1	TGCGCCAGCAGCCAAGTCCGGATCCCTGGAGCTTTCTTT	CASSQVRIPGAFF
NA	15	TRBV5-1	once	TRBJ2-7	TGCGCCAGCAGCTTGGACTTACGTACCCCTCACGAGCAGTACTTC	CASSLDLRTPHEQYF
NA	15	TRBV27	NA	TRBJ2-1	TGTGCCAGCAGTTTAAGTAGTAGCTCCTACAATGAGCAGTTCTTC	CASSLSSSSYNEQFF
NA	12	TRBV19	NA	TRBJ1-4	TGTGCCAGTAGTTGGGGTAATGAAAAACTGTTTTTT	CASSWGNEKLFF
TRBD2	16	TRBV5-4	NA	TRBJ2-1	TGTGCCAGCAGCTTGGCGGAGGGAGGGCCCCTCAATGAGCAGTTCTTC	CASSLAEGGPLNEQFF
TRBD1	14	TRBV19	once	TRBJ1-2	TGTGCCAGTAGTCTGGCTCAGGGGGCTAATGGCTACACCTTC	CASSLAQGANGYTF
TRBD2	14	TRBV27	NA	TRBJ2-7	TGTGCCAGCAGTAGCGGGGGGCTGCCCTACGAGCAGTACTTC	CASSSGGLPYEQYF
NA	16	TRBV27	NA	TRBJ2-1	TGTGCCAGCAGTTTATCGTTAGTCCTTACTCCGTCCGCTAAGTTCTTC	CASSLSLVLTPSAKFF
NA	13	TRBV27	NA	TRBJ2-7	TGTGCCAGCAGTTACAGGGCTACCTACGAGCAGTACTTC	CASSYRATYEQYF
TRBD2	16	TRBV9	NA	TRBJ2-5	TGTGCCAGCAGCGCGACTAGCGGGGAGGCAGGGGAGACCCAGTACTTC	CASSATSGEAGETQYF
NA	14	TRBV2	few	TRBJ1-5	TGTGCCAGCACTCCCGAAGGGCCCAATCAGCCCCAGCATTTT	CASTPEGPNQPQHF
TRBD1	15	TRBV5-4	NA	TRBJ1-2	TGTGCCAGCAGCACGGGGGACAGGCCGTTCTATGGCTACACCTTC	CASSTGDRPFYGYTF
TRBD1	16	TRBV7-6	NA	TRBJ2-1	TGTGCCAGCAGCTTAGGGGCCGGGACAGGGTACAATGAGCAGTTCTTC	CASSLGAGTGYNEQFF